This T cell receptor beta chain came from a study of cytomegalovirus exposure and HLA in healthy donors. Both 60 Vbeta primers and 13 Jbeta primers went into the PCR. Using immunoSEQ multiplex PCR, the repertoire was profiled, and TCRdb retains in-frame clones only, with some absent. The sample has 150,000 to 200,000 clones, around 87% seen once; the top ten hold 1.5% to 2%. CDR1 LGHNT and CDR2 FRNRAP come from the germline V gene. This CDR3 spans 13 amino acids. The J segment lost 7 bases and the V segment lost 6 bases, leaving 4 bases of the junction unmatched. This clone has more than one count but fewer than ten.

The sequence derives from a woman in her late teens or twenties in good health and CMV-seronegative. The rearrangement uses TRBV12-5 and TRBJ1-4; 8 nucleotides line up with TRBD1. Input material: PBMCs. The CDR3 sequence is CASGVDRGEKLFF. CDR3 bases: TGTGCTAGTGGAGTCGACAGGGGTGAAAAACTGTTTTTT. The entire variable domain, with the rest obtained from reference TRBV12-5 and TRBJ1-4, is as follows: DARVTQTPRHKVTEMGQEVTMRCQPILGHNTVFWYRQTMMQGLELLAYFRNRAPLDDSGMPKDRFSAEMPDATLATLKIQPSEPRDSAVYFCASGVDRGEKLFFGSGTQLSVL.